This T cell receptor (beta chain) was identified in a study of blood T cell repertoires in COVID-19. Study details: The United States, Italy and Spain were the sources of the acute and convalescent COVID-19 samples.

Assay used: immunoSEQ multiplex PCR; TCRdb lists only in-frame clones, some missing. The sample yields under 250,000 clones, about 80% seen once. The receptor comes from an elderly man with acute or convalescent COVID-19. The specimen sequenced was peripheral blood.

The CDR3 sequence is CASSTYTPSGGASYEQYF. For the CDR3, the DNA is TGTGCCAGCAGCACCTATACTCCTAGCGGGGGGGCCTCCTACGAGCAGTACTTC. V is TRBV9 and J is TRBJ2-7; 12 bases align to TRBD2. With 4 bases clipped from V and 0 bases from J, the junction kept 11 bases outside the gene matches. The CDR3 runs to 18 residues. Germline CDR1 SGDLS, CDR2 YYNGEE.